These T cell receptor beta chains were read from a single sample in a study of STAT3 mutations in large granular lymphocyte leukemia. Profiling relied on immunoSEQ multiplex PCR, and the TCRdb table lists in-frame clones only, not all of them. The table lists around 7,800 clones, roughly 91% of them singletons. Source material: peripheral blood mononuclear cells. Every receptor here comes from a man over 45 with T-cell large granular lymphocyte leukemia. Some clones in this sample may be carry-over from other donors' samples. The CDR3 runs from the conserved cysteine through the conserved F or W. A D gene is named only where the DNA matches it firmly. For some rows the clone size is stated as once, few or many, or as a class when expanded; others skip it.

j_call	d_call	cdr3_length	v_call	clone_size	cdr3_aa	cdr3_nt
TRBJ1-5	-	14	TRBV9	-	CASSVDGANQPQHF	TGTGCCAGCAGCGTGGACGGAGCCAATCAGCCCCAGCATTTT
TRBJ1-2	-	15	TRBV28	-	CATSTAKSANYGYTF	TGTGCCACCTCGACAGCTAAATCAGCTAACTATGGCTACACCTTC
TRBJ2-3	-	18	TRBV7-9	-	CASSSPRGSPGGTDTQYF	TGTGCCAGCAGCTCCCCTCGGGGTAGCCCAGGAGGCACAGATACGCAGTATTTT
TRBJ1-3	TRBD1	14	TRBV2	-	CASRGQGAGNTIYF	TGTGCCAGCAGGGGACAGGGGGCTGGAAACACCATATATTTT
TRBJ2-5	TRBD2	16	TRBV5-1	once	CASSLEASGGKGTQYF	TGCGCCAGCAGCTTGGAGGCTAGCGGGGGCAAAGGGACCCAGTACTTC
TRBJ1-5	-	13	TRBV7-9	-	CASSLSSNQPQHF	TGTGCCAGCAGCTTAAGTAGCAATCAGCCCCAGCATTTT
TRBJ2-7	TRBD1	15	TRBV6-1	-	CASSEEQGASYEQYF	TGTGCCAGCAGTGAAGAGCAGGGGGCTTCCTACGAGCAGTACTTC
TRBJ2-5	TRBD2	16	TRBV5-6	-	CASSLSSGAPRETQYF	TGTGCCAGCAGCTTGAGTAGCGGGGCCCCCCGAGAGACCCAGTACTTC
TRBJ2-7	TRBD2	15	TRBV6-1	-	CASSLTSGLPGEQYF	TGTGCCAGCAGTCTGACTAGCGGCCTCCCGGGGGAGCAGTACTTC
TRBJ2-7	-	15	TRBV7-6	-	CASSLGGAGGYEQYF	TGTGCCAGCAGCTTAGGCGGGGCAGGGGGGTACGAGCAGTACTTC
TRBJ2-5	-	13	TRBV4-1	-	CASSHGGAETQYF	TGCGCCAGCAGCCACGGGGGCGCGGAGACCCAGTACTTC
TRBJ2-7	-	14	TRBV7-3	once	CASSSSGGWDEQYF	TGTGCCAGCAGCTCCTCGGGGGGCTGGGACGAGCAGTACTTC
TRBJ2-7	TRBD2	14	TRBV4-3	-	CASSLGTSDYEQYF	TGCGCCAGCAGCCTCGGGACTAGCGACTACGAGCAGTACTTC
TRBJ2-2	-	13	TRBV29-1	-	CSVNQGTTGELFF	TGCAGCGTGAATCAGGGTACCACCGGGGAGCTGTTTTTT
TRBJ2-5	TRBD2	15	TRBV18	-	CASSPPLAVEETQYF	TGTGCCAGCTCACCACCGCTAGCGGTCGAAGAGACCCAGTACTTC
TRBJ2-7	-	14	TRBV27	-	CASSPLGEAYEQYF	TGTGCCAGCAGTCCCTTGGGGGAGGCCTACGAGCAGTACTTC
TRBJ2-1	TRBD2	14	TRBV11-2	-	CASSAGLNYNEQFF	TGTGCCAGCAGCGCGGGACTAAACTACAATGAGCAGTTCTTC
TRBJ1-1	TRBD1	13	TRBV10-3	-	CAIRDRAETEAFF	TGTGCCATCAGGGACAGGGCGGAAACTGAAGCTTTCTTT
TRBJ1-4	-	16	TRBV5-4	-	CASSKAIGAGGEKLFF	TGTGCCAGCAGCAAGGCCATAGGGGCGGGAGGTGAAAAACTGTTTTTT
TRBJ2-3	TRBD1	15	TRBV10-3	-	CAISGTGADTDTQYF	TGTGCCATCAGTGGGACAGGGGCTGACACAGATACGCAGTATTTT
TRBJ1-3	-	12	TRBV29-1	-	CSVDGSGNTIYF	TGCAGCGTTGATGGGAGCGGAAACACCATATATTTT
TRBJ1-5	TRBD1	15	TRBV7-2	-	CASSQGQGSNQPQHF	TGTGCCAGCAGCCAGGGACAGGGGTCTAATCAGCCCCAGCATTTT
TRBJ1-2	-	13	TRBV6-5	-	CASSQSRAEGYTF	TGTGCCAGCAGCCAATCCCGGGCGGAAGGCTACACCTTC
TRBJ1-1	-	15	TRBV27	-	CASSYSRQVGAEAFF	TGTGCCAGCAGTTACTCGCGACAGGTTGGGGCTGAAGCTTTCTTT
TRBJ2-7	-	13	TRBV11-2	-	CASSLGTNYEQYF	TGTGCCAGCAGCTTAGGGACTAACTACGAGCAGTACTTC
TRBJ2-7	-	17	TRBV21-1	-	CASSKAGRERVAYEQYF	TGTGCCAGCAGCAAAGCAGGGAGGGAGCGGGTTGCCTACGAGCAGTACTTC